This T cell receptor beta chain was found in a study of beta chain features in type 1 diabetes. This clone was seen only a few times. Its antigen is as yet unknown. Expressed TCRB transcripts were sequenced because the isolated RNA had all been reverse transcribed beforehand. Clones were sequenced by immunoSEQ multiplex PCR, and TCRdb holds only the in-frame ones, with some missing. The table includes 300,000 or so clones, 7% to 10% detected once. The ends lost 6 bases at V and 5 bases at J; junction bases unmatched: 12. Germline lookup yields CDR1 MNHEY and CDR2 SMNVEV (reference sequence). The CDR3 totals 15 residues. Overall study results and limits: When Type 1 diabetes patients were examined, their TCRB CDR3s proved moderately but significantly shorter in all four CD4+ subsets.

The rearrangement links TRBV27 to TRBJ1-1; 7 nucleotides agree with TRBD1. This TCR derives from a man younger than 40 with type 1 diabetes. Sequencing input: central memory CD4+ T cells from blood. The CDR3 here is CASSRRGRISTEAFF. The CDR3 region has the DNA TGTGCCAGCAGCCGGAGGGGGCGTATTTCTACTGAAGCTTTCTTT.